This TCR beta chain emerged from a study of blood T cell repertoires in COVID-19. Study summary: PBMCs, B-cell-depleted T cells, or T cells were the source of the cDNA or gDNA that made up the material.

This clone occurred a few times. Germline CDR1 GTSNPN, CDR2 SVGIG (reference sequence). This CDR3 has 13 amino acids. Trimming removed 5 bases from V and 5 bases from J, with 15 bases in between. The protocol was immunoSEQ multiplex PCR, while the TCRdb copy is restricted to in-frame clones and leaves out a portion. The table lists around 80,000 clones, 70% to 85% of them singletons. The TCR sequence derives from a man in his forties or fifties with active or convalescent COVID-19. The sample was peripheral blood. The chain links TRBV30 to TRBJ1-1, with a possible D match to TRBD1 (5 bases). CDR3 coding DNA: TGTGCCTGGGCTACCTCGGGGGGGACTGAAGCTTTCTTT. This sequence encodes CAWATSGGTEAFF.